Shown below are 18 T cell receptor beta chains from a single sample sequenced in a study of post-analysis software for immune sequencing data. Broader study findings: Patients had higher frequencies than controls of about 5 TRBV segments, including TRBV5-6, TRBV5-1 and TRBV20-1.

Their recognized antigens are unknown. The TCR beta cDNA libraries contained unique molecular identifiers. TCRdb reprocessed the PCR reads with MiXCR, giving one entry per CDR3 protein. The sample lists about 540,000 distinct CDR3 sequences, about a third occurring once. The material sequenced was blood. Receptors originate from a girl aged 2-17 years with multiple sclerosis.

This clonotype turned up a few times. V gene TRBV12-3 or TRBV12-4 combines with J gene TRBJ1-2; no clear D gene. Trimming cost V 0 bases and J 4 bases, with 12 bases left between them. This CDR3 spans 15 amino acids. The CDR3 bases are TGTGCCAGCAGTTTAGCCCGGGTTGGCGGCTATGGCTACACCTTC. This encodes CASSLARVGGYGYTF.

About this clonotype itself: This may come from a read error, since a much larger clone is one base off. The chain is built from TRBV12-3 or TRBV12-4 and TRBJ2-3, with 10 positions matching TRBD2. The CDR3 loop spans 16 amino acids. The CDR3 coding sequence is TGTGCCAGCGCCCCCTATAGCGGGGGGAAGACAGATACGGAGTATTTT. Translated, it gives CASAPYSGGKTDTEYF.

The chain couples TRBV6-1 to TRBJ2-7, with D possibly TRBD1 on 5 matching bases. Germline values: CDR1 MNHNS, CDR2 SASEGT. The CDR3 has 15 residues. Trimming stripped 3 bases from V and 3 bases from J, with 15 bases between. In DNA form, the CDR3 reads TGTGCCAGCAGTGATCGGGCCAGGGCCGTCTACGAGCAGTACTTC. The encoded protein is CASSDRARAVYEQYF.

The J gene is TRBJ2-5, the V gene TRBV7-9; TRBD1 matches at 8 bases. The germline V gene has CDR1 SEHNR and CDR2 FQNEAQ (reference sequence). The CDR3 runs 15 residues. V gave up 5 bases and J gave up 5 bases; unmatched junction bases: 10. The CDR3 region has the DNA TGTGCCAGCAGCGGACGACAGGGGAAGAGGGAGACCCAGTACTTC. Translated, it gives CASSGRQGKRETQYF.

The rearrangement links TRBV7-9 to TRBJ1-1; TRBD1 matches at 11 bases. The V gene's germline CDR1 is SEHNR and CDR2 FQNEAQ (reference sequence). CDR3 length equals 17 residues. J lost 3 bases, V lost 5 bases, and 11 bases had no gene match. CDR3 in amino acids: CASSPGQGVRGYTEAFF. CDR3 nucleotides: TGTGCCAGCAGCCCGGGACAGGGGGTTAGAGGGTACACTGAAGCTTTCTTT.

The CDR3 region is CSQISGGTEAFF. CDR3 sequence (DNA): TGCAGCCAGATCTCGGGCGGCACTGAAGCTTTCTTT. The chain joins TRBV29-1 to TRBJ1-1; D is unclear. The V and J ends lost 8 bases and 4 bases respectively, with 14 bases between them. In germline, CDR1 is SQVTM, CDR2 ANQGSEA. The CDR3 extends over 12 amino acids.

This sequence joins TRBV4-2 and TRBJ2-2, with 10 positions matching TRBD2. The CDR3 is 16 residues long. V gave up 2 bases and J gave up 1 base; unmatched junction bases: 1. The V gene's germline CDR1 is LGHNA and CDR2 YNFKEQ. CDR3 nucleotide sequence: TGTGCCAGCAGCCAAAGACTAGCGGGGAACACCGGGGAGCTGTTTTTT. This sequence encodes CASSQRLAGNTGELFF.

This chain connects TRBV12-1 to TRBJ2-1. TRBV12-1 is noted as a pseudogene. The length of the CDR3 is 14 residues. The chain's CDR3 is CASPGRSSYNEQFF. CDR3 bases: TGTGCCAGTCCAGGAAGAAGCTCCTACAATGAGCAGTTCTTC.

The V gene is TRBV10-3, the J gene TRBJ2-6, with TRBD1 matching over 7 bases. The J segment lost 0 bases and the V segment lost 7 bases, leaving 9 bases of the junction unmatched. The CDR3 totals 17 residues. The germline gives CDR1 ENHRY, CDR2 SYGVKD. This CDR3 is CAITGTVLFSGANVLTF. The CDR3 DNA sequence: TGTGCCATCACGGGGACAGTCCTTTTCTCTGGGGCCAACGTCCTGACTTTC.

In its sample, this clonotype was seen many times. CDR3 sequence: CAIRDSTDTQYF. In DNA form, the CDR3 reads TGTGCCATCAGAGACAGTACAGATACGCAGTATTTT. This chain connects TRBV10-3 to TRBJ2-3; a possible D gene is TRBD1 (5 bases). Trimming took off 6 bases at V and 3 bases at J, with 7 bases between the two ends. The CDR3 spans 12 residues. Germline CDR1 reads ENHRY; CDR2 reads SYGVKD.

This clonotype has only a few counts. The gene calls are TRBV5-1 and TRBJ1-2; D uncertain. The CDR3 sequence is 15 residues long. Germline V CDR1 and CDR2: SGHRS, YFSETQ. V was pared by 1 base and J by 2 bases, with 12 bases between. The CDR3 DNA is TGCGCCAGCAGCTTGTCTGGTTTGGGCAACTATGGCTACACCTTC. This codes for CASSLSGLGNYGYTF.

The chain employs TRBV6-5 and TRBJ2-5, with 15 positions matching TRBD2. J lost 5 bases, V lost 0 bases, and 10 bases had no gene match. Germline loops: CDR1 MNHEY, CDR2 SVGAGI. The CDR3 is 19 amino acids. Here the CDR3 DNA reads TGTGCCAGCAGTTACTCGATCCAAGGACTAGCGGGGGGGCGGGAGACCCAGTACTTC. Translation gives CASSYSIQGLAGGRETQYF.

The chain recombines TRBV20-1 with TRBJ2-1; 8 bases map to TRBD2. Per the germline V gene, CDR1 is DFQATT and CDR2 is SNEGSKA (reference sequence). V was clipped by 1 base and J by 13 bases; unmatched bases: 21. This CDR3 has 17 amino acids. The CDR3 region is CSARAYQRGLSVETQFF. Here the CDR3 DNA reads TGCAGTGCTAGAGCTTACCAGCGGGGGCTCTCTGTGGAGACCCAGTTCTTC.

The rearrangement links TRBV11-2 to TRBJ2-7, with D perhaps matching TRBD2 (7 bases). The end of the DNA fits TRBJ2-5 better, so the J call may be wrong. CDR1 SGHAT and CDR2 FQNNGV come from the germline V gene. This CDR3 is built from 14 residues. Here the CDR3 reads CASSGGAGRETQYF. DNA for the CDR3: TGTGCCAGCAGCGGGGGGGCGGGTCGAGAGACCCAGTACTTC.

The chain couples TRBV5-6 to TRBJ1-4; 8 bases fit TRBD1. This CDR3 is 17 amino acids long. With 4 bases clipped from V and 8 bases from J, the junction kept 16 bases outside the gene matches. CDR1 is SGHDT, CDR2 YYEEEE, per germline. The CDR3 DNA sequence: TGTGCCAGCAGCGGAATACCGACCGGGACAGGAAGAGAAAAACTGTTTTTT. Translating gives CASSGIPTGTGREKLFF.

This clonotype was counted a few times. The chain recombines TRBV5-1 with TRBJ2-3; a possible D gene is TRBD1 (5 bases). Germline CDR1 SGHRS, CDR2 YFSETQ. This CDR3 spans 16 amino acids. Trimming removed 0 bases at V and 7 bases at J, with 18 bases between. For the CDR3, the DNA is TGCGCCAGCAGCTTGGTACAGGCTCGGTGGTCAAATACGCAGTATTTT. Its protein product is CASSLVQARWSNTQYF.

This rearrangement joins TRBV7-9 to TRBJ1-1; D remains unclear. Deletions cut 11 bases from V and 3 bases from J, with 22 bases between. This CDR3 has 15 amino acids. Germline V gene data show CDR1 as SEHNR and CDR2 as FQNEAQ (reference sequence). The CDR3 protein is CASSLGAVRDTEAFF. CDR3 in DNA: TGTGCCTCTTCTCTGGGCGCCGTAAGGGACACTGAAGCTTTCTTT. The full variable domain, in which reference TRBV7-9 and TRBJ1-1 provide the parts outside the CDR3, is DTGVSQNPRHKITKRGQNVTFRCDPISEHNRLYWYRQTLGQGPEFLTYFQNEAQLEKSRLLSDRFSAERPKGSFSTLEIQRTEQGDSAMYLCASSLGAVRDTEAFFGQGTRLTVV.

J is TRBJ2-4 and V is TRBV7-9; TRBD1 matches at 7 bases. Matching the DNA end better, TRBJ2-7 makes the J call doubtful. This CDR3 has 16 residues. Germline V gene sequence: CDR1 SEHNR, CDR2 FQNEAQ (reference sequence). CDR3 loop: CASSIPDGTDAYEQYF. The DNA of the CDR3 is TGTGCCAGCAGTATCCCGGATGGGACAGACGCCTACGAGCAGTACTTC.